This TCR beta chain was sequenced for a study of shared clonotypes between healthy human individuals. Study outcomes and limitations: It was observed that roughly 5.5% of naive CD4 clonotypes were shared across several donors. The study drew on few donors, limiting represented genetic and exposure-history diversity.

V trimming: 1 base; J trimming: 6 bases; junction bases outside the gene matches: 11. This CDR3 comprises 18 residues. Germline V gene sequence: CDR1 LGHNA, CDR2 YSLEER. Every immunoSEQ plate was one replicate of a subset's evenly spread DNA. Data came from immunoSEQ multiplex PCR; TCRdb stores just in-frame clones and leaves some out. In the table there are 1,400,000 or so clones, approximately 98.5% of which are singletons. CD45RA+ naive and CD45RA-negative memory subsets were separated from CD4+ cells. Comments on this clone: What it binds is unknown.

Sequenced material: naive CD4+ T cells sorted from blood. Subset noted: CD45RA+ positively selected. The sequence was collected from a young man in good health. The rearrangement links TRBV4-3 to TRBJ2-3, with 12 positions matching TRBD2. The CDR3 bases are TGCGCCAGCAGCCAAGGGGCGACTAGCGGGAGAGCGTCCGATACGCAGTATTTT. It specifies CASSQGATSGRASDTQYF.